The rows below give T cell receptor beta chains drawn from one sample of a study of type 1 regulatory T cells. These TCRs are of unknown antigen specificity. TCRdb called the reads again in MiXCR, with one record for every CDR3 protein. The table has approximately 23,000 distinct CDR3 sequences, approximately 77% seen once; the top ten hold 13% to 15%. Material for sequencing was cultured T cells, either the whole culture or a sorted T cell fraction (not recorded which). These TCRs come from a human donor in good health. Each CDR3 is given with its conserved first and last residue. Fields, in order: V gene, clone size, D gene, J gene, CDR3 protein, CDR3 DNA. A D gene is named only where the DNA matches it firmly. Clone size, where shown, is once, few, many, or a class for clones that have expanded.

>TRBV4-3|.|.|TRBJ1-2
CASSQVLLDNYGYTF
TGCGCCAGCAGCCAAGTCCTCCTGGATAACTATGGCTACACCTTC
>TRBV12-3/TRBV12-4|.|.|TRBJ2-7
CASSFGGDTEQYF
TGTGCCAGCAGTTTTGGCGGGGACACCGAGCAGTACTTC
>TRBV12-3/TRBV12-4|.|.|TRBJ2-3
CASSLMGGRGDTQYF
TGTGCCAGCAGTCTGATGGGGGGCCGAGGAGATACGCAGTATTTT
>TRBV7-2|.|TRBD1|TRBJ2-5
CASSLAPGQGSTQYF
TGTGCCAGCAGCTTAGCACCGGGACAGGGGTCTACCCAGTACTTC
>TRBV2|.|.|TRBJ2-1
CASTTGVEQFF
TGTGCCAGCACCACGGGGGTAGAGCAGTTCTTC
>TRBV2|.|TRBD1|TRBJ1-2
CATRPGTGTYGYTF
TGTGCCACCAGACCCGGGACAGGGACCTATGGCTACACCTTC
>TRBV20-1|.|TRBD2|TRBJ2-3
CSARDRSGGALDTQYF
TGCAGTGCTAGAGATAGGAGCGGGGGGGCTTTGGATACGCAGTATTTT
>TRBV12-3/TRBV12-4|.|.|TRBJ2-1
CASTPNRLSEQFF
TGTGCCAGCACCCCTAATAGACTGTCAGAGCAGTTCTTC
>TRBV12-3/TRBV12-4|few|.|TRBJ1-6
CASSSGSSYNSPLHF
TGTGCCAGCAGTTCTGGGAGCTCCTATAATTCACCCCTCCACTTT
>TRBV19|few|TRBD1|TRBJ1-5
CASRGGQGGNQPQHF
TGTGCCAGTAGGGGGGGACAGGGTGGCAATCAGCCCCAGCATTTT
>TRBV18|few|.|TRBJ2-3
CASSPQRNTDTQYF
TGTGCCAGCTCACCACAGCGGAACACAGATACGCAGTATTTT
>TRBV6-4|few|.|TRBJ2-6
CASSEGSGANVLTF
TGTGCCAGCAGTGAGGGCTCTGGGGCCAACGTCCTGACTTTC